This T cell receptor (beta chain) comes out of a study of blood T cell repertoires in COVID-19. Repertoires were generated with immunoSEQ multiplex PCR, while TCRdb's copy carries only in-frame clones and drops some. The repertoire consists of more than 150,000 clones, with about 88% occurring once and the leading ten covering less than 3%. This TCR derives from a man aged 40-49 years with active or convalescent COVID-19. The sequencing input was peripheral blood.

CDR3 protein: CASSPRAGGKRETQYF. CDR3 sequence (DNA): TGTGCCAGCTCACCACGAGCGGGGGGCAAACGGGAGACCCAGTACTTC. V is TRBV18 and J is TRBJ2-5; 9 positions match TRBD2. This CDR3 comprises 16 residues. The V gene end was trimmed by 1 base and the J gene end by 5 bases; junction bases not matched to a gene: 8. From germline, CDR1 is KGHSH and CDR2 LQKENI.